This T cell receptor beta chain is drawn from a study of cytomegalovirus exposure and HLA in healthy donors listed by TCRdb under 2017. Broadly, across the study: An earlier analysis of some 620 of the donors reported 276 Gb of sequence data and 117 million unique TCR beta sequences obtained from some 200 million T cells. The T cell repertoires of under 750 subjects were profiled by immunosequencing and related to cytomegalovirus serostatus. Donor age, sex, ethnicity and CMV serostatus were compiled together with the repertoire data. A later analysis re-examined previously published TCR beta repertoires from 600 to 700 donors and added high-resolution HLA genotyping to investigate patterns of TCR occurrence. A separate validation cohort of some 130 different subjects was used in addition to the approximately 640-subject first cohort. All discovery cohort repertoires had been generated using a single sequencing platform. Because of strong linkage in the cohort, roughly five DR-DQ haplotypes were treated as single units for association and clustering. The later analysis used no new phenotypic data to find candidate immune exposures, relying instead on TCR beta sequences and their occurrence across donors. Across 300 to 500 genotyped donors of the cohort, an average of approximately 220,000 unique TCR beta nucleotide sequences per donor were sequenced, and around 20% of those sequences were non-productive. An early release that covered 500 to 800 HLA-typed donors contained about 300 gigabases of sequencing data and roughly 84 million unique TCR sequences. A later genetic analysis used genome-wide SNP genotypes for about three fifths of the 666 donors, treating that subset as a discovery cohort. High-throughput TCR immunosequencing, statistical association of individual TCRs with disease status, and machine learning were combined to predict cytomegalovirus infection status. Class I and class II HLA loci were covered by the typing at four-digit resolution. The genetic ancestry cluster associated with self-reported Caucasian donors included over 65% of the roughly 390 genotyped donors. In an earlier analysis of more than 550 of the donors, high-throughput TCR beta sequencing was used to judge whether each TCR beta V gene segment behaved as functional or pseudogenic. The study was designed to test whether signatures of past pathogen exposure could be identified by cataloging public T cell receptors. Typing coverage varied by locus: roughly 629-630 donors for A, B, C, DRB1 and DQB1; more than 500 for DQA1; some 610 for DPA1; roughly 450 for DPB1.

In total, just over 650 healthy bone marrow donors made up the cohort. All cohort members were sampled while nominally healthy, although unrecorded immune exposures were likely present. The donor tested CMV seronegative, placing the donor among the roughly 400 seronegative members of the cohort. Every donor gave a peripheral blood sample, and the peripheral blood mononuclear cells from that sample were used for TCR beta sequencing. Genomic DNA was extracted from the blood cell samples with the Qiagen DNeasy Blood Extraction Kit. Comment on this clone: Its recognized antigen is unknown. The input lacks base qualities; no much larger clone sits a single base away.

What the research found in general, with its limitations: A total of around 150 TCR beta chains were listed by the study as associated with cytomegalovirus. Because HLA typing was unavailable for some donors at each locus, only the typed subset was used in association tests. A later analysis found that most CMV-associated TCR beta chains appeared HLA-restricted, with HLA associations seemingly driven largely by CMV exposure. An earlier analysis of approximately 570 of the donors showed that most TCR beta V segments appeared in productive rearrangements either about 87% or about 30% of the time, which broadly matched IMGT annotations. Only TCR beta chains were sequenced in this cohort, and the absence of alpha or paired-chain data limited detectable features. A further reported finding was that TCR beta sequences accurately predicted the HLA-A and HLA-B alleles for most subjects in the first cohort. A cluster of highly shared sequence variants was judged likely to represent a technical artifact of the sequencing pipeline. In a later analysis, about 16,000 TCR beta sequences were associated with specific HLA alleles at a false discovery rate of 0.05. Three of the identified cytomegalovirus-associated TCR beta chains were confirmed in vitro to be specific for cytomegalovirus antigens. Most TCR sequences were observed very rarely across donors, whereas some public TCRs were present in many individuals. According to a later genetic analysis, donors in an Asian-associated ancestry cluster had fewer N-insertions in productive TCRs than the approximately 650-donor mean. Roughly uniform sequencing depth across donors was assumed in presence/absence analyses, although this assumption may not hold. An association between a missense DCLRE1C variant and V-gene and J-gene trimming of TCR beta chains was found in a later genetic analysis and replicated in an independent cohort. Immune exposure information for the cohort was limited to CMV serostatus. Correlated functional status among segregating V segments might reflect linkage disequilibrium, but an unknown experimental factor could not be ruled out. Because counts were too low, about 17 rarely observed V segments, including chromosome 9 orphons, were excluded from the earlier analysis of several hundred of the donors. Assigning TCR associations to individual alleles was difficult when HLA alleles, especially DR and DQ, strongly co-occurred. It was suggested by the authors that the approach could potentially be generalized to other disease states and immunological phenotypes. In a later analysis, the rate of TCR association differed among HLA loci, with DRB1 alleles having the most associated TCRs and HLA-C alleles having the fewest. The classifier was reported to diagnose cytomegalovirus status with high specificity and sensitivity in both the original and validation cohorts. Several of the top co-occurrence clusters appeared to be linked to parvovirus B19, influenza, CMV and Epstein-Barr virus, according to a later analysis. A later analysis found that HLA-associated TCR beta chains were more clonally expanded and had lower generation probabilities than equally common non-associated chains.

The library relied on the immunoSEQ multiplex PCR assay. The multiplex PCR relied on a mix of 60 forward primers for TCR Vbeta segments and 13 reverse primers for TCR Jbeta segments. A multiplex PCR assay on genomic DNA amplified the CDR3 region of rearranged TCR beta genes. The amplified TCR beta libraries were sequenced on the Illumina HiSeq System as 87-base-pair reads. As for the authors' bioinformatics: In a later analysis, tens of millions of unique TCR beta chains were counted across the 650 to 750 repertoires, and some 10 million of these chains were shared by at least two donors. Raw reads were error-corrected and collapsed into unique sequences by a nearest-neighbor algorithm in which closely related sequences were merged to remove PCR and sequencing errors. V, D and J gene segments were assigned by aligning CDR3 sequences to IMGT reference sequences. For a sequence to be retained, at least a six-nucleotide match to both a V gene segment and a J gene segment was required. A rearrangement was called productive if the CDR3 had no stop codons and remained in frame with V and J, and every other rearrangement was called non-productive. CDR3 was defined according to IMGT convention as the region running from the second conserved V-encoded cysteine to the conserved J-encoded phenylalanine. The earlier analysis of 587 of the donors excluded sequences that lacked an unambiguous match to a single V gene segment. An earlier analysis of roughly 590 of the donors called V segments functional above 56.7% productive rearrangements and segregating when the between-donor standard deviation exceeded 5%. A statistical classification framework was built for diagnosing cytomegalovirus status from the catalog of TCR beta chain sequences. A later analysis assigned V and J genes by comparing TCR nucleotide sequences with IMGT/GENE-DB human TR gene sequences. The TCRdist pipeline was used in a later analysis to assign CDR3 sequences and most-parsimonious VDJ recombination scenarios. A later analysis defined each TCR beta chain by its CDR3 amino acid sequence plus V-gene family, and excluded reads lacking a unique V-gene family. To address suspected cross-contamination and a sequencing artifact, a later analysis removed a few hundred highly shared, low-generation-probability nucleotide sequences. A later analysis calculated a clonal expansion index for each public chain from normalized within-repertoire ranks of inferred template counts. A later analysis computed generation probabilities with a VDJ recombination model fitted to out-of-frame rearrangements, and checked the results against IGoR. A later analysis scored TCR-TCR, TCR-HLA and TCR-CMV co-occurrence with hypergeometric tests, applying a repertoire-size bias correction to TCR pairs. False discovery rates were estimated in a later analysis by permuting HLA or CMV assignments 20 times. In a later analysis, co-occurring TCRs were grouped using DBSCAN, and TCRdist sequence similarity was added for clustering within HLA-allele-positive subsets. Repertoires with fewer than 30,000 or more than 120,000 public chains, plus five repertoires with anomalous nucleotide sharing, were excluded from co-occurrence clustering. This is the immuneACCESS table as TCRdb keeps it, with only in-frame sequences that have V and J called. A part of the clones is gone; compared with another copy, unresolved V genes explain less than half, and the rest is unexplained. V, J and clone size were drawn from that table, and D and trimming were deduced from the DNA. The sample table holds 160,000 or so clones, of which 60% to 85% were seen once. 1.4% of the sample is taken by the ten largest.

The source of this sequence is a woman in her thirties in good health and CMV-seronegative. The sequenced sample was PBMCs.

In nucleotides, the sequence is TGTGCCAGCAGCTCCCCCGGACAACTTGAAGCTTTCTTT. Its amino acids are CASSSPGQLEAFF. Recombination linked TRBV11-2 to TRBJ1-1; tentative D gene TRBD1, with 5 bases matching. The trim is 4 bases for V and 7 bases for J, with a gap of 13 bases between the germline ends. Via the germline V gene, CDR1 is SGHAT and CDR2 FQNNGV. Including cysteine and phenylalanine, the CDR3 has 13 amino acids. Only the CDR3 region is kept as DNA, spanning 39 bases read in frame from base 1.